This T cell receptor beta chain was sequenced in a study of T cell responses to AZD1222 COVID-19 vaccine. As for the study in general: Both about-4-week and about-12-week second-dose recipients were combined.

General observations from the study: Of the AZD1222 recipients, only 6 or 7 were seropositive at baseline.

V was pared by 2 bases and J by 3 bases, with 5 bases between. CDR1 KGHSH and CDR2 LQKENI come from the germline V gene. There are 13 residues in the CDR3. A remark on this clone: Its antigen is undetermined.

The table came from immunoSEQ multiplex PCR; TCRdb's copy has only in-frame clones and leaves some out. The sample has 150,000 to 200,000 clones; approximately 90% are singletons. The receptor comes from an adult in good health. The V gene is TRBV18, the J gene TRBJ1-5; the D is unclear. This specimen was peripheral blood, taken on day 0 of AZD1222 vaccination. CDR3 DNA: TGTGCCAGCTCACCAGGGGACAATCAGCCCCAGCATTTT. Translated: CASSPGDNQPQHF.